These 12 T cell receptor beta chains came from one sample sequenced in a study of shared clonotypes between healthy human individuals. Sequencing used immunoSEQ multiplex PCR; TCRdb keeps in-frame clones, though not all of them. This repertoire shows 2,100,000 or so clones, more than 90% found once; its top ten account for approximately 0.13%. Sequencing was done on a sample of naive CD4+ T cells sorted from blood. Subset indicated: CD45RA+ positively selected. The source is a man between 18 and 29 years old in good health.

V and J are TRBV10-3 and TRBJ1-2, with D hard to call. The CDR3 consists of 12 residues. Deletions cut 3 bases from V and 4 bases from J, with 6 bases between. Germline V lookup: CDR1 ENHRY, CDR2 SYGVKD. DNA of the CDR3: TGTGCCATCAGTGACAGCGTCTATGGCTACACCTTC. This encodes CAISDSVYGYTF.

The genes are TRBV10-2 and TRBJ2-5; TRBD1 aligns across 8 bases. The CDR3 length is 15 residues. After removal of 6 bases from V and 5 bases from J, the junction contained 11 bases not matched to a gene. The germline gives CDR1 WSHSY, CDR2 SAAADI. The CDR3 DNA follows: TGCGCCAGCAGGGAGACAGGGGTTACAACGGAGACCCAGTACTTC. Its translation is CASRETGVTTETQYF.

This sequence joins TRBV9 and TRBJ1-6, with 9 bases aligning to TRBD1. CDR1 and CDR2 (germline): SGDLS, YYNGEE. The J segment lost 10 bases and the V segment lost 4 bases, leaving 9 bases of the junction unmatched. CDR3 length: 15 residues. The CDR3, as DNA: TGTGCCAGCAGCCCTGGGACAGGGTATTACTCACCCCTCCACTTT. Translating gives CASSPGTGYYSPLHF.

On this clone itself: Other DNA variants within this sample encode the same CDR3. The chain combines TRBV5-4 with TRBJ2-7; D perhaps matches TRBD1 (5 bases). The CDR3 totals 15 residues. Germline loops: CDR1 SGHNT, CDR2 YYREEE (reference sequence). The germline V and J ends were trimmed by 4 bases and 0 bases, with 14 bases remaining between them. CDR3 coding DNA: TGTGCCAGCAGCCCCGGGCAGGGTGTCTCCTACGAGCAGTACTTC. Its translation: CASSPGQGVSYEQYF.

The rearrangement joins TRBV7-9 to TRBJ2-3; D is ambiguous. Looked up from germline, CDR1 is SEHNR and CDR2 is FQNEAQ (reference sequence). V was trimmed by 6 bases and J by 0 bases, leaving 4 bases between them. The CDR3 is 12 amino acids. The CDR3 reads CASRQSTDTQYF. CDR3 nucleotide sequence: TGTGCCAGCAGGCAGAGCACAGATACGCAGTATTTT.

The rearrangement uses TRBV29-1 and TRBJ2-2; the match to TRBD2 covers 7 bases. CDR3 length: 16 residues. The germline V gene encodes CDR1 SQVTM and CDR2 ANQGSEA. V was clipped by 0 bases and J by 1 base; unmatched bases: 5. CDR3 DNA: TGCAGCGTTGAAGATAAGCGGGAAGAGAACACCGGGGAGCTGTTTTTT. Amino acids: CSVEDKREENTGELFF.

The genes are TRBV2 and TRBJ1-1; D is possibly TRBD1 (5 bases). Per the germline V gene, CDR1 is SNHLY and CDR2 is FYNNEI. This CDR3 spans 15 amino acids. V dropped 4 bases and J dropped 0 bases, with 12 bases sitting between them. The CDR3 nucleotides read TGTGCCAGCAGTGTCACCCGGGACGTGAACACTGAAGCTTTCTTT. Translation: CASSVTRDVNTEAFF.

As for this clone: Other DNA sequences within the sample encode an identical CDR3. J is TRBJ2-7 and V is TRBV20-1; D remains unclear. Germline V gene data show CDR1 as DFQATT and CDR2 as SNEGSKA (reference sequence). V was pared by 5 bases and J by 1 base, with 6 bases between. The CDR3 loop spans 11 amino acids. CDR3 loop: CSAFSSYEQYF. CDR3 DNA sequence: TGCAGTGCTTTCAGTTCCTACGAGCAGTACTTC.

V and J are TRBV30 and TRBJ1-1, with 7 bases identical to TRBD1. Germline V gene lookup returns CDR1 GTSNPN and CDR2 SVGIG (reference sequence). The CDR3 contains 14 residues. The V and J ends lost 4 bases and 4 bases, in that order; junction bases with no gene match: 9. Here the CDR3 reads CAWILTGAGTEAFF. The CDR3 DNA reads TGTGCCTGGATATTAACAGGGGCAGGCACTGAAGCTTTCTTT.

The chain joins TRBV11-2 to TRBJ1-2; TRBD1 matches 8 bases. This CDR3 is built from 14 residues. Germline V gene data show CDR1 as SGHAT and CDR2 as FQNNGV. The J segment lost 7 bases and the V segment lost 2 bases, leaving 6 bases of the junction unmatched. The chain's CDR3 is CASSLNRGVFGYTF. The CDR3 DNA is TGTGCCAGCAGCTTAAACAGGGGGGTGTTTGGCTACACCTTC.

Worth noting for this clone: The junction departs from the called germline gene at one end, perhaps through a read error. The chain couples TRBV7-3 to TRBJ2-3; the D gene is possibly TRBD2 (6 bases). Germline V gene sequence: CDR1 SGHTA, CDR2 FQGTGA. This CDR3 has 17 residues. The CDR3 is CASSLTSGTPSTDTQYF. CDR3 coding DNA: TGTGCCAGCAGCCTAACCTCCGGGACTCCAAGCACAGATACGCAGTATTTT. Drawing the rest from reference TRBV7-3 and TRBJ2-3, the complete variable domain is GAGVSQTPSNKVTEKGKYVELRCDPISGHTALYWYRQSLGQGPEFLIYFQGTGAADDSGLPNDRFFAVRPEGSVSTLKIQRTERGDSAVYLCASSLTSGTPSTDTQYFGPGTRLTVL.

The CDR3: CSVEEVRIGNTGELFF. Written as DNA, the CDR3 is TGCAGCGTTGAAGAGGTCCGGATCGGAAACACCGGGGAGCTGTTTTTT. The chain is built from TRBV29-1 and TRBJ2-2, with D unresolved. The CDR3 consists of 16 residues. V lost 0 bases to trimming and J lost 2 bases, with 13 bases between them. Germline assignment: CDR1 SQVTM and CDR2 ANQGSEA.